One sample yielded the 27 T cell receptor beta chains listed below, sequenced in a study of T cell responses to AZD1222 COVID-19 vaccine. Some clones are missing from TCRdb's copy, which holds only in-frame ones; the method was immunoSEQ multiplex PCR. Its table records about 140,000 clones. The sample taken for sequencing was peripheral blood. The source is an adult in good health.

The V and J genes are TRBV19 and TRBJ2-3; 7 nucleotides agree with TRBD2. CDR1 and CDR2 from the germline V gene are LNHDA and SQIVND (reference sequence). This CDR3 spans 20 amino acids. With V trimmed by 5 bases and J by 0 bases, 20 bases remained unmatched. The CDR3 coding sequence is TGTGCCAGTAGTCTAGTGGGGGGGTCAACCCTTTCCACTAGCACAGATACGCAGTATTTT. It is translated as CASSLVGGSTLSTSTDTQYF.

The genes are TRBV10-1 and TRBJ2-7, with D perhaps being TRBD1 or TRBD2 (5 bases each). Per the germline V gene, CDR1 is WNHNN and CDR2 is SYGVQD (reference sequence). The V gene lost 4 bases and the J gene lost 10 bases, with 8 bases spanning the gap. The CDR3 is 10 residues long. In nucleotides, the CDR3 is TGCGCCAGCAGTGGAGGGGACCAGTACTTC. Its translation: CASSGGDQYF.

V usage is TRBV5-6 and J usage is TRBJ1-3, with 11 nucleotides matching TRBD1. The CDR3 sequence is 17 residues long. V gave up 1 base and J gave up 4 bases; unmatched junction bases: 7. Germline V lookup: CDR1 SGHDT, CDR2 YYEEEE. The CDR3 DNA follows: TGTGCCAGCAGCTTGACCGGGACAGGGGGTCCGGGAAACACCATATATTTT. It yields the protein CASSLTGTGGPGNTIYF.

The V and J genes are TRBV3-1 (or the pseudogene TRBV3-2) and TRBJ2-3; TRBD1 aligns across 7 bases. CDR3 length: 19 residues. Germline V gene data show CDR1 as LGHDT and CDR2 as YNNKEL (reference sequence). The V gene end was trimmed by 0 bases and the J gene end by 5 bases; junction bases not matched to a gene: 17. Here the CDR3 DNA reads TGTGCCAGCAGCCAAGATCAACTTAGTGAGGGGACAGATGTAGATACGCAGTATTTT. Its protein is CASSQDQLSEGTDVDTQYF.

The chain links TRBV3-1 (or the pseudogene TRBV3-2) to TRBJ1-2, with TRBD1 identical over 8 bases. The ends lost 1 base at V and 8 bases at J; junction bases unmatched: 12. This CDR3 region has 16 residues. CDR1 and CDR2 (germline): LGHDT, YNNKEL (reference sequence). The CDR3 region has the DNA TGTGCCAGCAGCCAAGCTCAGGACAGGGCCTTTATGGGCTACACCTTC. Protein sequence: CASSQAQDRAFMGYTF.

This sequence joins TRBV5-1 and TRBJ2-5; unclear D gene. V lost 0 bases and J lost 7, with 4 bases in between. The germline CDR1 and CDR2 sequences are SGHRS and YFSETQ. The CDR3 sequence is 11 residues long. In nucleotides, the CDR3 is TGCGCCAGCAGCTTGGCAGTGACCCAGTACTTC. This sequence encodes CASSLAVTQYF.

The chain employs TRBV4-2 and TRBJ2-5, with 9 bases aligning to TRBD2. CDR3 length: 18 residues. CDR1 and CDR2 (germline): LGHNA, YNFKEQ. V was clipped by 2 bases and J by 2 bases; unmatched bases: 12. The DNA of the CDR3 is TGTGCCAGCAGCCAACAAACCGGGACTAGCTTCTGGCAAGAGACCCAGTACTTC. It encodes CASSQQTGTSFWQETQYF.

The chain recombines TRBV4-3 with TRBJ2-7; D gene unclear. The CDR3 is 14 residues long. Trimming left V 1 base short and J 3 bases short, with 10 bases between. Looked up from germline, CDR1 is LGHNA and CDR2 is YSLEER. The chain's CDR3 is CASSQGVVRYEQYF. The CDR3 DNA reads TGCGCCAGCAGCCAAGGTGTCGTTCGCTACGAGCAGTACTTC.

This rearrangement joins TRBV7-9 to TRBJ1-2; 8 bases agree with TRBD1. J gave up 3 bases and V 5 bases, and 8 bases lay outside the gene matches. The CDR3 has 15 amino acids. Germline V gives CDR1 SEHNR, CDR2 FQNEAQ (reference sequence). As DNA, the CDR3 is TGTGCCAGCAGCCAGGCTACGGGACAGGACTATGGCTACACCTTC. Amino acid sequence: CASSQATGQDYGYTF. Based on the CDR3 plus reference TRBV7-9 and TRBJ1-2, the full variable domain is DTGVSQNPRHKITKRGQNVTFRCDPISEHNRLYWYRQTLGQGPEFLTYFQNEAQLEKSRLLSDRFSAERPKGSFSTLEIQRTEQGDSAMYLCASSQATGQDYGYTFGSGTRLTVV.

V gene TRBV18 combines with J gene TRBJ1-5; 7 bases are a match to TRBD1. Germline CDR1 is KGHSH and CDR2 is LQKENI. This CDR3 spans 14 amino acids. The V and J ends lost 3 bases and 7 bases, in that order; junction bases with no gene match: 6. CDR3 residues: CASSPGTEEQPQHF. DNA for the CDR3: TGTGCCAGCTCACCCGGGACAGAGGAACAGCCCCAGCATTTT.

The chain has TRBV5-1 and TRBJ2-3; the D is unclear. This CDR3 region has 16 residues. Germline lookup yields CDR1 SGHRS and CDR2 YFSETQ. V was pared by 1 base and J by 0 bases, with 12 bases between. The CDR3 DNA is TGCGCCAGCAGCTTGTCTGGTTTAACTAGCACAGATACGCAGTATTTT. Translated, it gives CASSLSGLTSTDTQYF.

For this clone: Relative to the germline gene, one junction end is altered; a read error may explain this. This chain joins TRBV15 and TRBJ1-5, with TRBD1 matching over 8 bases. Germline CDR1 is LNHNV and CDR2 is YYDKDF (reference sequence). The length of the CDR3 is 14 residues. The DNA of the CDR3 is TGTGCCACCAGAAGAGACAGGGGAGATCAGCCCCAGCATTTT. This gives the protein CATRRDRGDQPQHF.

The chain links TRBV6-5 to TRBJ1-6; possible D gene TRBD1, 5 bases. The ends were cut back, 7 bases at V and 7 bases at J, with 11 bases in the middle. The germline CDR1 and CDR2 sequences are MNHEY and SVGAGI. The CDR3 runs 13 residues. CDR3 sequence reads: CASIQGSNSPLHF. The CDR3 DNA is TGTGCCAGCATCCAGGGTTCCAATTCACCCCTCCACTTT.

This rearrangement joins TRBV28 to TRBJ1-5; D gene uncertain. This CDR3 has 12 amino acids. From germline, CDR1 is MDHEN and CDR2 SYDVKM. V was cut by 6 bases and J by 4 bases, with 7 bases left in between. The CDR3 loop reads CASRGANQPQHF. In DNA form, the CDR3 reads TGTGCCAGCAGGGGAGCAAATCAGCCCCAGCATTTT.

V usage is TRBV19 and J usage is TRBJ1-5; D is perhaps TRBD1 (5 bases). V was shortened by 4 bases and J by 4 bases, with 17 bases between the two germline ends. Looked up from germline, CDR1 is LNHDA and CDR2 is SQIVND (reference sequence). The CDR3 is made up of 16 amino acids. This CDR3 reads CASSKTAGRGNQPQHF. The CDR3 coding sequence is TGTGCCAGTAGTAAAACCGCAGGGCGGGGGAATCAGCCCCAGCATTTT.

J is TRBJ1-4 and V is TRBV3-1 (or the pseudogene TRBV3-2), with 7 bases that match TRBD1. Germline V gives CDR1 LGHDT, CDR2 YNNKEL (reference sequence). The CDR3 contains 15 residues. The V segment lost 3 bases and the J segment 7 bases; nucleotides outside the gene matches: 8. This CDR3 is CASSQTRGGVEKLFF. CDR3 bases: TGTGCCAGCAGCCAGACCAGGGGGGGCGTTGAAAAACTGTTTTTT.

The chain joins TRBV5-1 to TRBJ1-3; weak D call: TRBD1 (6 bases). The germline V gene has CDR1 SGHRS and CDR2 YFSETQ. This CDR3 is built from 15 residues. Trimming removed 1 base from V and 1 base from J, with 9 bases in between. This CDR3 reads CASSLTGSSGNTIYF. The CDR3 DNA reads TGCGCCAGCAGCTTGACAGGGTCTTCTGGAAACACCATATATTTT.

The rearrangement links TRBV30 to TRBJ1-1; 9 bases fit TRBD1. V lost 4 bases, J lost 11 bases, and 11 bases stayed unmatched. From germline, CDR1 is GTSNPN and CDR2 SVGIG (reference sequence). This CDR3 contains 13 residues. The CDR3 bases are TGTGCCTGGACCATGGGACAGGGAGTGTCCGCTTTCTTT. Protein: CAWTMGQGVSAFF.

The rearrangement uses TRBV10-3 and TRBJ1-1; no definite D call. The CDR3 sequence is 12 residues long. Germline loops: CDR1 ENHRY, CDR2 SYGVKD. With 3 bases removed from V and 1 base from J, the gap between germline ends came to 3 bases. The CDR3 region has the DNA TGTGCCATCAGTGACGGGAACACTGAAGCTTTCTTT. Residues: CAISDGNTEAFF.

This rearrangement joins TRBV19 to TRBJ1-4; no clear D. The CDR3 extends over 11 amino acids. Per the germline V gene, CDR1 is LNHDA and CDR2 is SQIVND (reference sequence). V was pared by 4 bases and J by 8 bases, with 5 bases between. This chain's CDR3 is CASSTVEKLFF. CDR3 DNA sequence: TGTGCCAGTAGTACGGTGGAAAAACTGTTTTTT.

The V gene is TRBV12-3 or TRBV12-4, the J gene TRBJ1-5, with a weak D call TRBD1 (6 bases). CDR3 size: 13 residues. Trimming removed 5 bases at V and 5 bases at J, with 10 bases between. This CDR3 is CASSRTGYQPQHF. The CDR3 DNA follows: TGTGCCAGCAGTCGAACAGGGTATCAGCCCCAGCATTTT.

V is TRBV5-4 and J is TRBJ2-1; D may be TRBD1 (6 bases). Germline-derived CDR1 and CDR2 are SGHNT and YYREEE (reference sequence). V lost 0 bases, J lost 5 bases, and 15 bases lay in between. The CDR3 runs to 16 residues. CDR3 nucleotides: TGTGCCAGCAGCTTGGCCGTTACAGGGCCCAACAATGAGCAGTTCTTC. Residues: CASSLAVTGPNNEQFF.

The V gene is TRBV3-1 (or the pseudogene TRBV3-2), the J gene TRBJ1-2; D remains ambiguous. The CDR3 covers 14 residues. The germline V and J ends were trimmed by 1 base and 3 bases, with 9 bases remaining between them. Germline V lookup: CDR1 LGHDT, CDR2 YNNKEL (reference sequence). The CDR3 sequence: CASSQVWDHYGYTF. CDR3 bases: TGTGCCAGCAGCCAAGTTTGGGATCACTATGGCTACACCTTC.

The chain employs TRBV6-5 and TRBJ1-5; weak D call: TRBD1 (5 bases). The V and J ends lost 6 bases and 1 base respectively, with 7 bases between them. From germline, CDR1 is MNHEY and CDR2 SVGAGI. The CDR3 covers 13 residues. CDR3 protein: CASSWGSNQPQHF. CDR3 sequence (DNA): TGTGCCAGCAGCTGGGGGAGCAATCAGCCCCAGCATTTT.

The rearrangement joins TRBV30 to TRBJ1-3; a weak D match, TRBD1 (6 bases). V gave up 7 bases and J gave up 2 bases, with 12 bases separating them. The germline V gene encodes CDR1 GTSNPN and CDR2 SVGIG (reference sequence). This CDR3 is built from 13 residues. The CDR3 reads CASSRGAGNTIYF. In DNA form, the CDR3 reads TGTGCCTCCTCAAGGGGGGCTGGAAACACCATATATTTT.

The V gene is TRBV6-1, the J gene TRBJ2-1; D not resolved. CDR3 length: 16 residues. The V gene lost 3 bases and the J gene lost 0 bases, with 12 bases spanning the gap. Germline loops: CDR1 MNHNS, CDR2 SASEGT. The CDR3 region is CASSERRVGSYNEQFF. The CDR3 nucleotides read TGTGCCAGCAGTGAGCGTAGGGTCGGCTCCTACAATGAGCAGTTCTTC.

The V call is TRBV21-1, the J call TRBJ1-4. TRBV21-1 constitutes a pseudogene. The CDR3 is 14 amino acids. CDR3 sequence reads: CASLKGEGNEKLFF. The CDR3 region has the DNA TGTGCCAGCCTAAAGGGGGAGGGGAATGAAAAACTGTTTTTT.